These 12 T cell receptor beta chains originate from one sample sequenced in a study of blood T cell repertoires in COVID-19. Measured with immunoSEQ multiplex PCR; TCRdb has only the in-frame clones, and not every one. The sample lists approximately 130,000 clones, more than 70% seen once, with around 4% in the top ten. Sequences were obtained from peripheral blood. These receptors came from a human donor in a cohort sampled during active COVID-19.

The chain has TRBV28 and TRBJ2-4, with TRBD2 matching over 7 bases. V dropped 3 bases and J dropped 8; count of bases not matched to a gene: 13. Germline V gives CDR1 MDHEN, CDR2 SYDVKM. The CDR3 totals 16 residues. The CDR3 region is CASSLGGITLTDIQYF. As DNA, the CDR3 is TGTGCCAGCAGTTTGGGGGGGATCACGTTGACGGACATTCAGTACTTC.

This clone was counted only a few times. V usage is TRBV3-1 (or the pseudogene TRBV3-2) and J usage is TRBJ1-1, with TRBD1 identical over 7 bases. The CDR3 sequence is 14 residues long. V shed 4 bases and J 1 base; nucleotides not matched to a gene: 3. Per the germline V gene, CDR1 is LGHDT and CDR2 is YNNKEL (reference sequence). CDR3 coding DNA: TGTGCCAGCAGCCTGGCAGGGGGGAACACTGAAGCTTTCTTT. Its translation is CASSLAGGNTEAFF.

V usage is TRBV2 and J usage is TRBJ2-1; no firm D call. This CDR3 region has 15 residues. Trimming shortened V by 6 bases and J by 4 bases, and 16 bases separated the two germline ends. In germline, CDR1 is SNHLY, CDR2 FYNNEI. CDR3 in DNA: TGTGCCAGCAGCCAAACAGCAAATACTTACAATGAGCAGTTCTTC. Its translation: CASSQTANTYNEQFF.

This clone was seen only a few times. J is TRBJ2-1 and V is TRBV6-2 or TRBV6-3; D is possibly TRBD2 (5 bases). The V gene's germline CDR1 is MNHEY and CDR2 SVGEGT. V was shortened by 4 bases and J by 0 bases, with 10 bases between the two germline ends. The CDR3 spans 15 residues. The CDR3 region is CASSSSGSSYNEQFF. The CDR3 bases are TGTGCCAGCAGTTCTTCTGGGAGCTCCTACAATGAGCAGTTCTTC.

The chain carries TRBV7-8 and TRBJ2-7; D perhaps matches TRBD1 (6 bases). There are 13 residues in the CDR3. CDR1 SGHVS and CDR2 FQNEAQ come from the germline V gene. Trimming took 0 bases from V and 4 from J, leaving 7 bases between them. The CDR3 nucleotides are TGTGCCAGCAGCTTAGCGAGGGGGTACGAGCAGTACTTC. Translation: CASSLARGYEQYF.

The chain combines TRBV18 with TRBJ1-3, with 7 nucleotides matching TRBD1. CDR1 is KGHSH, CDR2 LQKENI, per germline. This CDR3 contains 12 residues. The trim removed 10 bases at V and 4 bases at J, leaving 4 bases unmatched. The CDR3 DNA sequence: TGTGCCAACCTCAGGGGGGGAAACACCATATATTTT. Translating gives CANLRGGNTIYF.

At least ten counts were recorded for this clone. V usage is TRBV6-1 and J usage is TRBJ1-2; D is perhaps TRBD1 (6 bases). The CDR3 has 14 amino acids. CDR1 and CDR2 (germline): MNHNS, SASEGT. Trimming left V 0 bases short and J 8 bases short, with 13 bases between. The CDR3 DNA reads TGTGCCAGCAGTGAAGCAGAGACAGGAGCCGGCTACACCTTC. Protein: CASSEAETGAGYTF.

The rearrangement uses TRBV24-1 and TRBJ2-3; 8 bases map to TRBD1. This CDR3 is built from 16 residues. CDR1 is KGHDR, CDR2 SFDVKD, per germline. The V segment lost 3 bases and the J segment 5 bases; nucleotides outside the gene matches: 9. The CDR3 coding sequence is TGTGCCACCAGTGATCCCAGGGGGCTTTCCCGAGATACGCAGTATTTT. It yields the protein CATSDPRGLSRDTQYF.

This chain links TRBV11-2 with TRBJ1-4, with D maybe TRBD1 (6 bases). Between the trimmed V and J ends, which lost 6 bases and 4 bases, there was a span of 15 bases. The CDR3 contains 15 residues. Germline assignment: CDR1 SGHAT and CDR2 FQNNGV. The chain's CDR3 is CASSLRGGVNEKLFF. The CDR3 coding sequence is TGTGCCAGCAGTCTCCGAGGGGGGGTTAATGAAAAACTGTTTTTT.

V and J are TRBV5-1 and TRBJ2-1; 8 nucleotides agree with TRBD2. V trimming: 1 base; J trimming: 3 bases; junction bases outside the gene matches: 3. The CDR3 length is 15 residues. Germline V lookup: CDR1 SGHRS, CDR2 YFSETQ. CDR3: CASSLSGGLYNEQFF. Here the CDR3 DNA reads TGCGCCAGCAGCTTGAGCGGGGGCCTCTACAATGAGCAGTTCTTC. Full variable domain (rest looked up from reference TRBV5-1 and TRBJ2-1): KAGVTQTPRYLIKTRGQQVTLSCSPISGHRSVSWYQQTPGQGLQFLFEYFSETQRNKGNFPGRFSGRQFSNSRSEMNVSTLELGDSALYLCASSLSGGLYNEQFFGPGTRLTVL.

The chain uses TRBV2 and TRBJ1-5, with 8 bases matching TRBD1. Trimming cost V 4 bases and J 6 bases; bases outside gene matches: 8. Germline-derived CDR1 and CDR2 are SNHLY and FYNNEI. CDR3 length: 15 residues. This CDR3 reads CASSAAQGVGQPQHF. CDR3 coding DNA: TGTGCCAGCAGTGCAGCACAGGGGGTTGGTCAGCCCCAGCATTTT.

The chain combines TRBV5-6 with TRBJ2-3; no clear D gene. The length of the CDR3 is 12 residues. Germline V gene data show CDR1 as SGHDT and CDR2 as YYEEEE. The ends were cut back, 4 bases at V and 3 bases at J, with 6 bases in the middle. DNA for the CDR3: TGTGCCAGCAGCCACTCGACAGATACGCAGTATTTT. Translating it yields CASSHSTDTQYF.